This T cell receptor (beta chain) stems from a study of Tregs in tolerant kidney transplant recipients. Study in general: Recipients received nonmyeloablative bone marrow transplants from related graft donors, with transient mixed chimerism.

Unstimulated Tregs (CD4+CD25+CD127-) and CD4+CD25- non-Tregs were sorted from PBMCs. Profiled with immunoSEQ multiplex PCR; TCRdb holds only in-frame clones, not every one. This repertoire includes approximately 49,000 clones. Study findings and constraints: Biological reproducibility was not directly addressed, but technical replication error appeared minimal.

Note on this clone: The antigen remains undetermined. The DNA ends 3 residues before the CDR3 does, and the rest of the CDR3 is filled in from the germline J gene.

The CDR3 is 14 residues long. Germline values: CDR1 MNHNS, CDR2 SASEGT. Trimming took 4 bases from V and 5 from J; bases not matched to a gene: 3. This sequence joins TRBV6-1 and TRBJ1-1; the match to TRBD1 covers 11 bases. The sequence was obtained from a human donor who received a combined kidney and bone marrow transplant. The sequencing used CD4+ T cells from blood, collected before the transplant. CDR3 in amino acids: CASSAGQGETEAFF. CDR3 DNA (partial): TGTGCCAGCAGTGCGGGACAGGGGGAAACTGAA.